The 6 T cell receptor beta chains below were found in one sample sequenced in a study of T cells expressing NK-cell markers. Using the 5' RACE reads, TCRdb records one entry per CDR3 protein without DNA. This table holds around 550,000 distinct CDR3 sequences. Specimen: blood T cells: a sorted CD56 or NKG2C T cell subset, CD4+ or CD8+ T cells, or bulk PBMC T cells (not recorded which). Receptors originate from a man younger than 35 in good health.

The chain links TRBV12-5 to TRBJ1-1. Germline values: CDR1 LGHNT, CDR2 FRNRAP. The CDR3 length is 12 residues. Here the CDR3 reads CASGLVRHEAFF.

Here the CDR3 reads CASSFQTRLDQETQYF. The chain joins TRBV7-6 to TRBJ2-5; TCRdb's assignment of TRBD2 cannot be checked, as there is no DNA. This CDR3 spans 16 amino acids. Germline CDR1 is SGHVS and CDR2 is FNYEAQ. The whole variable domain, filled in from reference TRBV7-6 and TRBJ2-5, reads GAGVSQSPRYKVTKRGQDVALRCDPISGHVSLYWYRQALGQGPEFLTYFNYEAQQDKSGLPNDRFSAERPEGSISTLTIQRTEQRDSAMYRCASSFQTRLDQETQYFGPGTRLLVL.

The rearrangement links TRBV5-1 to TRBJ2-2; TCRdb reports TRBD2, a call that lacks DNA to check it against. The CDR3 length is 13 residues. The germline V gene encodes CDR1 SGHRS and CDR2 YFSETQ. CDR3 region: CASKLEEAGELFF. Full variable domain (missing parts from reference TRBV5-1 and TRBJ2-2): KAGVTQTPRYLIKTRGQQVTLSCSPISGHRSVSWYQQTPGQGLQFLFEYFSETQRNKGNFPGRFSGRQFSNSRSEMNVSTLELGDSALYLCASKLEEAGELFFGEGSRLTVL.

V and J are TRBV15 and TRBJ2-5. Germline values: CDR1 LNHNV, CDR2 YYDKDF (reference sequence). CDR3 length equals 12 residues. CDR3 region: CATSRSGETQYF.

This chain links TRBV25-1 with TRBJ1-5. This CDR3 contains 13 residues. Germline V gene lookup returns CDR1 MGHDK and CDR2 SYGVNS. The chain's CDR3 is CASSEKTYWPQHF.

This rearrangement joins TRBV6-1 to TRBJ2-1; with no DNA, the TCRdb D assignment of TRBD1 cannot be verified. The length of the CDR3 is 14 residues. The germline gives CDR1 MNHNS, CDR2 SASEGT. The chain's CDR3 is CASSPGNRGHEQFF.